Listed below are T cell receptor beta chains from one sample, sequenced in a study of PD-1 blockade in classical Hodgkin lymphoma. The method was immunoSEQ multiplex PCR; TCRdb's version includes in-frame clones alone and lacks a portion of them. The profile shows around 7,600 clones, just over 85% of them singletons. The sequencing used CD8+ T cells from blood, collected at baseline. Receptor source: a human donor with classical Hodgkin lymphoma. The CDR3 runs from the conserved cysteine through the conserved F or W. Fields, in order: J gene, D gene, clone size, V gene, CDR3 DNA, CDR3 protein. The D gene is left open where the match is weak. Rows give clone size only sometimes, using once, few, many, or a class for an expanded clone.

TRBJ2-7 | - | - | TRBV5-6 | TGTGCCAGCAGCCCTACCGGGACACCCTACGAGCAGTACTTC | CASSPTGTPYEQYF
TRBJ2-1 | TRBD2 | - | TRBV13 | TGTGCCAGCAGCCCCCAGGGAAGCGGGGGGCGGGATGAGCAGTTCTTC | CASSPQGSGGRDEQFF
TRBJ2-1 | TRBD2 | - | TRBV11-2 | TGTGCCAGCAGCGCCCTAGGCGGGGGCTCCTACAATGAGCAGTTCTTC | CASSALGGGSYNEQFF
TRBJ2-1 | - | - | TRBV5-8 | TGTGCCAGCAGCTGGGGTCCGGGTCTGGACTACAATGAGCAGTTCTTC | CASSWGPGLDYNEQFF
TRBJ2-2 | - | - | TRBV15 | TGTGCCACCGGGGGGCCCGCTAGCCGTAACACCGGGGAGCTGTTTTTT | CATGGPASRNTGELFF
TRBJ2-2 | - | - | TRBV27 | TGTGCCAGCAGTCTATGGACGGTGGGTCCCGGGGAGCTGTTTTTT | CASSLWTVGPGELFF
TRBJ2-1 | - | - | TRBV10-2 | TGCGCCAGCAGTGTGTGGCGGGACGCCCCTGGAGAGCAGTTCTTC | CASSVWRDAPGEQFF
TRBJ2-7 | TRBD1 | - | TRBV6-5 | TGTGCCAGCAGTCAGGGGGCAGGGCCCTCCTACGAGCAGTACTTC | CASSQGAGPSYEQYF
TRBJ2-7 | - | - | TRBV5-1 | TGCGCCAGCAGCTTTAGCCCCGGCTACGAGCAGTACTTC | CASSFSPGYEQYF
TRBJ2-5 | TRBD2 | - | TRBV6-5 | TGTGCCACCCGTCAGCTGGGACTAGTCCAAGAGACCCAGTACTTC | CATRQLGLVQETQYF
TRBJ2-5 | TRBD2 | - | TRBV2 | TGTGCCAGCAGTGAAGCTACTAGCGGGGCCTTTGGAGAGACCCAGTACTTC | CASSEATSGAFGETQYF
TRBJ1-6 | TRBD1 | once | TRBV27 | TGTGCCAGCACCCCAGGATCCGGGACAGTCTATAATTCACCCCTCCACTTT | CASTPGSGTVYNSPLHF
TRBJ2-7 | TRBD2 | - | TRBV13 | TGTGCCAGCAGCCCGGTAGCGGGAGGTGGGTACGAGCAGTACTTC | CASSPVAGGGYEQYF
TRBJ2-3 | TRBD1 | - | TRBV7-8 | TGTGCCAGCAGCTTAGATACGCTCGGGACAGGGAGCACAGATACGCAGTATTTT | CASSLDTLGTGSTDTQYF
TRBJ2-1 | TRBD2 | - | TRBV27 | TGTGCCAGCAGTTTGTGGGGGGTTGGGACTAGCGAATACAATGAGCAGTTCTTC | CASSLWGVGTSEYNEQFF